This T cell receptor beta chain was sequenced in a study of cytomegalovirus exposure and HLA in healthy donors. Details on this clone: Its target is unknown.

With 60 Vbeta and 13 Jbeta primers, the PCR was carried out. Produced via immunoSEQ multiplex PCR; TCRdb's table is partial and in-frame only. The data hold fewer than 150,000 clones, with about 80% observed a single time. The study, taken as a whole, reports: As a later analysis showed, a missense DCLRE1C variant was linked to trimming of TCR beta V- and J-genes. Rarity held for most TCR sequences, but there were some public TCRs that occurred in many donors. In a later analysis, a genetic analysis reported fewer productive-TCR N-insertions in an Asian-associated ancestry cluster than the cohort average. It was taken for granted in presence/absence analyses that sequencing depth across donors was roughly uniform.

The CDR3 contains 17 residues. J gave up 1 base and V 6 bases, and 11 bases lay outside the gene matches. CDR1 is PRHDT, CDR2 FYEKMQ, per germline (reference sequence). The specimen was PBMCs. This clonotype originated in a man aged 30 to 45 in good health and CMV-seronegative. The chain uses TRBV13 and TRBJ2-2; TRBD2 aligns across 7 bases. The CDR3 spells CASRGIRLAENTGELFF. The CDR3 DNA sequence: TGTGCCAGCAGAGGCATTAGGCTAGCGGAGAACACCGGGGAGCTGTTTTTT.